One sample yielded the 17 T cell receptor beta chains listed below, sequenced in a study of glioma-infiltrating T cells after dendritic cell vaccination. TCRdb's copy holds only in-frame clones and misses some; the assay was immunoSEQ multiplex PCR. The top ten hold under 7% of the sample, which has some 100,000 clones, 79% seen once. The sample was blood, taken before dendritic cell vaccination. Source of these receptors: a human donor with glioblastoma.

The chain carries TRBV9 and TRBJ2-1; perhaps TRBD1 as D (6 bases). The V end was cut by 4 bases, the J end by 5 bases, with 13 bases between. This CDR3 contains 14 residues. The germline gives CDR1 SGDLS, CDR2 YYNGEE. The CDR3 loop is CASSTRGVHNEQFF. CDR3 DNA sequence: TGTGCCAGCAGCACCAGGGGTGTCCACAATGAGCAGTTCTTC.

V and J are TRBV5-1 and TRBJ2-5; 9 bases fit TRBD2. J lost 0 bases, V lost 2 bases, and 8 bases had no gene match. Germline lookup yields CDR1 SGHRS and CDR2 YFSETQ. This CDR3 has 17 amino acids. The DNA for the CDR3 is TGCGCCAGCAGCTTCTCTAGCGGGACCCTGTACCAAGAGACCCAGTACTTC. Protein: CASSFSSGTLYQETQYF.

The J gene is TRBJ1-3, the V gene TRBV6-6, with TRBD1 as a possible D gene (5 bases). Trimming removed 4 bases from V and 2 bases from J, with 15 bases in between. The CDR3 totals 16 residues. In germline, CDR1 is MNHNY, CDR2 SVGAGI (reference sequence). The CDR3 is CASSFPPGGTGNTIYF. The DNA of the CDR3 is TGTGCCAGCAGTTTCCCTCCCGGGGGGACTGGAAACACCATATATTTT.

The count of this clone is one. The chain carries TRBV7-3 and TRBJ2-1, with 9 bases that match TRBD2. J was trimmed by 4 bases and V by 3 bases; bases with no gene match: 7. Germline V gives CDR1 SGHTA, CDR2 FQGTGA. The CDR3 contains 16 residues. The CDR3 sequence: CASSFVGTSLYNEQFF. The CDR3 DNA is TGTGCCAGCAGCTTCGTCGGGACTAGCCTTTACAATGAGCAGTTCTTC.

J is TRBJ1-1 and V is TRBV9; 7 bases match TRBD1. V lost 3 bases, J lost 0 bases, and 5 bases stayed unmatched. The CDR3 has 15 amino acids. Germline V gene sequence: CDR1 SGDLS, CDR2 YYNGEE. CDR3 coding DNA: TGTGCCAGCAGCGGACCCGGGACAGTGAACACTGAAGCTTTCTTT. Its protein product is CASSGPGTVNTEAFF.

The CDR3 here is CASSVATEPGNTIYF. As DNA, the CDR3 is TGTGCCAGCAGCGTAGCGACAGAACCTGGAAACACCATATATTTT. This chain uses TRBV9 with TRBJ1-3, with a possible D match to TRBD1 (5 bases). Germline lookup yields CDR1 SGDLS and CDR2 YYNGEE. This CDR3 comprises 15 residues. V lost 0 bases and J lost 2, with 9 bases in between.

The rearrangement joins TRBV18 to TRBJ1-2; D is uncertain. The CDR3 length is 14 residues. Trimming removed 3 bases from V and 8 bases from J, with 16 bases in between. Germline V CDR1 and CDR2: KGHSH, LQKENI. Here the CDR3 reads CASSPDTGGRGYTF. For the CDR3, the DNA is TGTGCCAGCTCACCCGACACTGGTGGAAGGGGCTACACCTTC.

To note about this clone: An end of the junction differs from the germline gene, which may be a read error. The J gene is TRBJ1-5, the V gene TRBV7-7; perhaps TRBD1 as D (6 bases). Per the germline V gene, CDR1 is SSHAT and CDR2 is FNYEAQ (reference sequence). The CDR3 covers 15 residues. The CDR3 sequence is CASSLAAGGNQPQHF. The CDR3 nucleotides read TGTGCTAGCAGCTTAGCAGCAGGGGGCAATCAGCCCCAGCATTTT.

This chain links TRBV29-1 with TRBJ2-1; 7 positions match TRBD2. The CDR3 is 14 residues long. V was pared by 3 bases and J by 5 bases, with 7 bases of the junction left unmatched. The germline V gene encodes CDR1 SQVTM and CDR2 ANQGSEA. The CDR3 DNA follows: TGCAGCGTTGACTCTAGCGGTTCCAACAATGAGCAGTTCTTC. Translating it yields CSVDSSGSNNEQFF.

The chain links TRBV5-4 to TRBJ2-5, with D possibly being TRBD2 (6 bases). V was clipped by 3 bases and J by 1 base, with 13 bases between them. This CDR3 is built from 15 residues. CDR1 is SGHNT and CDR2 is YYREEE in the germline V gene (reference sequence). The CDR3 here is CASSWRMGGQETQYF. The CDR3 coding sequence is TGTGCCAGCAGCTGGAGGATGGGGGGCCAAGAGACCCAGTACTTC.

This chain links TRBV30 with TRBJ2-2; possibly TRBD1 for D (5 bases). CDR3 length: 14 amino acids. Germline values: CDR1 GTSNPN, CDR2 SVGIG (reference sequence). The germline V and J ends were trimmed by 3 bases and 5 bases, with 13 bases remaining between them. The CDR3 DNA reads TGTGCCTGGAGGAGGAAACAGGAGACCGGGGAGCTGTTTTTT. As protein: CAWRRKQETGELFF.

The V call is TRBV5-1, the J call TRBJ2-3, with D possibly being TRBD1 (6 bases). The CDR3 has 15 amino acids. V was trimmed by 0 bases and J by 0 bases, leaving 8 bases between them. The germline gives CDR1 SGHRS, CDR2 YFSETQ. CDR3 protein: CASSLGQESTDTQYF. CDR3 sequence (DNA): TGCGCCAGCAGCTTGGGACAGGAGAGCACAGATACGCAGTATTTT.

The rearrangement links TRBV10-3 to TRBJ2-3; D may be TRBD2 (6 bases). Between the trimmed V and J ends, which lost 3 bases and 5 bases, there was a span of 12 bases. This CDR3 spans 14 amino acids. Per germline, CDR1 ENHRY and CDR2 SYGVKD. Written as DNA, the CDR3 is TGTGCCATCAGTGAATGGGGGGATGGAGATACGCAGTATTTT. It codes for CAISEWGDGDTQYF.

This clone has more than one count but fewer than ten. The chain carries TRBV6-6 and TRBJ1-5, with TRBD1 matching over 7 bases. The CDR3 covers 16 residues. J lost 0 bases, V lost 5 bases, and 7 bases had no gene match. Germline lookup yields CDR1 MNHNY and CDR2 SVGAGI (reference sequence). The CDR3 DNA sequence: TGTGCCAGCAGTCGCCGACAGGGCCATAGCAATCAGCCCCAGCATTTT. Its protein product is CASSRRQGHSNQPQHF.

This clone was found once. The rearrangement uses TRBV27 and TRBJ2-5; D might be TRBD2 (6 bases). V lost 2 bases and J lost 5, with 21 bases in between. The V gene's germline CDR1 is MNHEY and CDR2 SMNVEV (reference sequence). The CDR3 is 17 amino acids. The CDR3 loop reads CASSLRRLGGRQETQYF. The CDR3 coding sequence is TGTGCCAGCAGTTTAAGGAGGTTGGGAGGTAGGCAGGAGACCCAGTACTTC.

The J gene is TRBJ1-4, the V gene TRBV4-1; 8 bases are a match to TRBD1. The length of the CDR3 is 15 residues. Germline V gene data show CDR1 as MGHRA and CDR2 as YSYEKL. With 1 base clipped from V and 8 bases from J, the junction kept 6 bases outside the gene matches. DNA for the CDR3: TGCGCCAGCAGCCAAGTCGTGGACAGGGAGGAAAAACTGTTTTTT. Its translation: CASSQVVDREEKLFF.

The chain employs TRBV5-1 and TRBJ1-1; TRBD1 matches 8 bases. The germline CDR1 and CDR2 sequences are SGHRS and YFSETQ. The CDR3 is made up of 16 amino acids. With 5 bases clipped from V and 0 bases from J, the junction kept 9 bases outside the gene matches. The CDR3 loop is CASRMGTGVMNTEAFF. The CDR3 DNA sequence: TGCGCCAGCAGGATGGGGACAGGAGTTATGAACACTGAAGCTTTCTTT.